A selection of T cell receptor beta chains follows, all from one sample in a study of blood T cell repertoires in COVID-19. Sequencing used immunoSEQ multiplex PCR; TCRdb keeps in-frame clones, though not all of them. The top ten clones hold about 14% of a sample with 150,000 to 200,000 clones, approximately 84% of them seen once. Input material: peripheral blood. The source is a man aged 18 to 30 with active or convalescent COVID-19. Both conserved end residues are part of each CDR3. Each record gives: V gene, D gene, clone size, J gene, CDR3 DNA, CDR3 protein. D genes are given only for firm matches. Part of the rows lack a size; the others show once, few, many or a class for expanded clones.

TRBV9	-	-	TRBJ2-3	TGTGCCAGCAGCGTAGGTGAGAGCACAGATACGCAGTATTTT	CASSVGESTDTQYF
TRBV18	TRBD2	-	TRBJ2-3	TGTGCCAGCTCACCCCTACTAGCGGGGGGTAGCACAGATACGCAGTATTTT	CASSPLLAGGSTDTQYF
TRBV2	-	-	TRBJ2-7	TGTGCCAGCAGTGATTATCAATGGAGGGTTAGCTCCTACGAGCAGTACTTC	CASSDYQWRVSSYEQYF
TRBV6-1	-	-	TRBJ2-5	TGTGCCAGCAGTGATCTGCGGGGGCGAGAGACCCAGTACTTC	CASSDLRGRETQYF
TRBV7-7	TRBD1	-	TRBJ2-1	TGTGCCAGCAGCCCGGACAGGTTCTCCTACAATGAGCAGTTCTTC	CASSPDRFSYNEQFF
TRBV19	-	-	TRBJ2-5	TGTGCCAGTAGTAGCGGGCCGGCCCAAGAGACCCAGTACTTC	CASSSGPAQETQYF
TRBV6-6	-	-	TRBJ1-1	TGTGCCAGCAGTTCCAACCGGGGGGGTGAAGCTTTCTTT	CASSSNRGGEAFF
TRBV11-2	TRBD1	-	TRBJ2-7	TGTGCCAGCAGCTTAGCCGTAGGGACAGGGAATCCCTACGAGCAGTACTTC	CASSLAVGTGNPYEQYF
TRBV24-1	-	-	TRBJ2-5	TGTGCCACCAGTGATACCCGGGAAGGGCCCCGGGAGACCCAGTACTTC	CATSDTREGPRETQYF
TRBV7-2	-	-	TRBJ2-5	TGTGCCAGCAGCTTAGTCCGGGTGGCGCAGACCCAGTACTTC	CASSLVRVAQTQYF
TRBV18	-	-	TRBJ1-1	TGTGCCAGCTCACTGGGGCAGGACACTGAAGCTTTCTTT	CASSLGQDTEAFF
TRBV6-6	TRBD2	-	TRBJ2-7	TGTGCCAGCAGTTACAGGACTAGCGGGACCTACGAGCAGTACTTC	CASSYRTSGTYEQYF
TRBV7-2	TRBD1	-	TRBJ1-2	TGTGCCAGCAGCTCCCCCGGACAGGGCTATGGCTACACCTTC	CASSSPGQGYGYTF
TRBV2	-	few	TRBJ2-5	TGTGCCAGCAGTCCAGGAGGGGAGACCCAGTACTTC	CASSPGGETQYF
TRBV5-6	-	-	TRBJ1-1	TGTGCCAGCAGCCGGGTGGGAGGGAGGATTGGGAACACTGAAGCTTTCTTT	CASSRVGGRIGNTEAFF
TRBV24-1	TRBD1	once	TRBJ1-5	TGTGCCATCGACCACAGGGGCCATAGCAATCAGCCCCAGCATTTT	CAIDHRGHSNQPQHF
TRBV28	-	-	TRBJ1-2	TGTGCCAGCAGGCCGGGACACGTACTTATTAACTATGGCTACACCTTC	CASRPGHVLINYGYTF
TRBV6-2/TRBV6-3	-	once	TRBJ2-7	TGTGCCAGCAGTTACTCAACGCTCGGGGGAGAGCAGTACTTC	CASSYSTLGGEQYF
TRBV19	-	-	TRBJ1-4	TGTGCCACGAACAAGGACACCCGTAATGAAAAACTGTTTTTT	CATNKDTRNEKLFF
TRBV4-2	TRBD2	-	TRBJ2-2	TGTGCCAGCAGCCAAGGGACTAGCCCCGGGGAGCTGTTTTTT	CASSQGTSPGELFF
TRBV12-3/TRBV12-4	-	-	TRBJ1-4	TGTGCCAGCAGTTTTAGGGGGAGCGAAAAACTGTTTTTT	CASSFRGSEKLFF
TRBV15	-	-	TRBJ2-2	TGTGCCACCAGCAGAGTGGCGGGGACCACCGGGGAGCTGTTTTTT	CATSRVAGTTGELFF
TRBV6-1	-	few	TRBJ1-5	TGTGCCAGCAGTGAACCATACGGACAGAATCAGCCCCAGCATTTT	CASSEPYGQNQPQHF
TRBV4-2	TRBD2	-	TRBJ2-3	TGTGCCAGCAGCCAAGAAACGGAGATAGCGGGAGGGCGAACAGATACGCAGTATTTT	CASSQETEIAGGRTDTQYF
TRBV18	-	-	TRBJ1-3	TGTGCCAGCTCACCACCCGGAGGCGGCACCTCCTCTGGAAACACCATATATTTT	CASSPPGGGTSSGNTIYF
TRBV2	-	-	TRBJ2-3	TGTGCCAGCAGTGTGCAGGGTAGTACAGATACGCAGTATTTT	CASSVQGSTDTQYF
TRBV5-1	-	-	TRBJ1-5	TGCGCCAGCAGTTCAACAGGGTTAGGCAATCAGCCCCAGCATTTT	CASSSTGLGNQPQHF
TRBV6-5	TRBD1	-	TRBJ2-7	TGTGCCAGCAGAGCCTCAGGGGGCCCAACATACGAGCAGTACTTC	CASRASGGPTYEQYF
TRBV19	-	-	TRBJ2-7	TGTGCCAGTAGTATAGGAGGCAGACTATACGAGCAGTACTTC	CASSIGGRLYEQYF
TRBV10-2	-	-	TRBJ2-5	TGCGCCAGCAGTGAGCCCCGGAGAGAAGGGGAAGAGACCCAGTACTTC	CASSEPRREGEETQYF
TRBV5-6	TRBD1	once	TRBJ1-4	TGTGCCAGCAGCTCGGGGACAGCCTCAACTAATGAAAAACTGTTTTTT	CASSSGTASTNEKLFF
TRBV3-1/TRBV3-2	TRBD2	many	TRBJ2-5	TGTGCCAGCACCATCGGGGGCGGGAGGGCCTTTGAGACCCAGTACTTC	CASTIGGGRAFETQYF
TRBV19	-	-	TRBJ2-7	TGTGCCAGTAGTATAGGTTCTCTTAGCTCCTACGAGCAGTACTTC	CASSIGSLSSYEQYF
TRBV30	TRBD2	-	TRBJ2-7	TGTGCCTGGAGAACTAGCGGGAGCTCCTACGAGCAGTACTTC	CAWRTSGSSYEQYF
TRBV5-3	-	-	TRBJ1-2	TGTGCCAGAAGCCCCCTCCCGCAGGGCCATGGCTACACCTTC	CARSPLPQGHGYTF
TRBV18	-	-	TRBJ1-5	TGTGCCAGCTCACCTCAGGGCCATAGCAATCAGCCCCAGCATTTT	CASSPQGHSNQPQHF
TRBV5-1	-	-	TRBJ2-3	TGCGCCAGCAGCTTGGACAGGGATTATACAGATACGCAGTATTTT	CASSLDRDYTDTQYF
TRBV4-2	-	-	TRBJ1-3	TGTGCCAGCAGCCAAGATCAGCGGGGGACGAAGGTGGGCACCATATATTTT	CASSQDQRGTKVGTIYF